The 24 T cell receptor beta chains below were found in one sample sequenced in a study of blood T cell repertoires in COVID-19. The repertoire was sequenced with immunoSEQ multiplex PCR; TCRdb's copy has only in-frame clones and lacks some. Here the sample spans approximately 140,000 clones, around 85% being singletons. Sequenced sample: peripheral blood. Receptor source: a man between 65 and 80 years old with acute or convalescent COVID-19.

The chain carries TRBV19 and TRBJ2-2; D is undetermined. Germline lookup yields CDR1 LNHDA and CDR2 SQIVND (reference sequence). The V end lost 4 bases, the J end lost 0 bases, and 15 bases lay between the germline ends. This CDR3 spans 17 amino acids. CDR3: CASSTSPGPPNTGELFF. CDR3 nucleotide sequence: TGTGCCAGTAGTACTTCCCCTGGGCCTCCGAACACCGGGGAGCTGTTTTTT. Complete variable domain (other parts from reference TRBV19 and TRBJ2-2): DGGITQSPKYLFRKEGQNVTLSCEQNLNHDAMYWYRQDPGQGLRLIYYSQIVNDFQKGDIAEGYSVSREKKESFPLTVTSAQKNPTAFYLCASSTSPGPPNTGELFFGEGSRLTVL.

This chain links TRBV5-1 with TRBJ2-1, with 11 nucleotides matching TRBD2. Trimming cost V 3 bases and J 3 bases; bases outside gene matches: 5. CDR3 length: 16 residues. The germline gives CDR1 SGHRS, CDR2 YFSETQ. The CDR3 loop is CASSSGTSGVYNEQFF. CDR3 bases: TGCGCCAGCAGCTCCGGGACTAGCGGCGTCTACAATGAGCAGTTCTTC.

This clone is a singleton in its sample. The chain joins TRBV28 to TRBJ2-7; TRBD2 matches 12 bases. In germline, CDR1 is MDHEN, CDR2 SYDVKM. This CDR3 is built from 18 residues. Trimming at V came to 3 bases and at J to 4 bases, leaving 13 bases not matched to a gene. The CDR3 is CASSFKSRTSGATYEQYF. CDR3 DNA sequence: TGTGCCAGCAGTTTTAAGAGCCGGACTAGCGGGGCCACTTACGAGCAGTACTTC.

The chain employs TRBV30 and TRBJ2-1; 7 bases agree with TRBD1. Germline loops: CDR1 GTSNPN, CDR2 SVGIG (reference sequence). There are 16 residues in the CDR3. Unmatched junction bases numbered 13, after V lost 2 bases and J lost 6 bases. The CDR3 sequence: CAWSPGTDRLTNEQFF. CDR3 DNA: TGTGCCTGGAGTCCCGGGACAGACCGCCTTACCAATGAGCAGTTCTTC.

This clone was recorded at least ten times. The J gene is TRBJ1-2, the V gene TRBV28; 7 bases are shared with TRBD1. V trimming: 5 bases; J trimming: 5 bases; junction bases outside the gene matches: 14. Germline CDR1 MDHEN, CDR2 SYDVKM. The CDR3 runs 16 residues. In DNA form, the CDR3 reads TGTGCCAGCAGTCTCGAGCTGGAGGGGGCCATTTATGGCTACACCTTC. It codes for CASSLELEGAIYGYTF.

This clone was seen a single time. This sequence joins TRBV9 and TRBJ2-4; 9 bases map to TRBD1. The germline CDR1 and CDR2 sequences are SGDLS and YYNGEE. The CDR3 covers 17 residues. The V and J ends lost 4 bases and 2 bases, in that order; junction bases with no gene match: 10. The CDR3 DNA sequence: TGTGCCAGCAGCTCAAGACAGGGGGTATCGCCCAAAAACATTCAGTACTTC. This codes for CASSSRQGVSPKNIQYF.

In its sample, this clone was seen a few times. This chain links TRBV27 with TRBJ1-2; D perhaps matches TRBD1 (6 bases). Trimming took 5 bases from V and 0 from J, leaving 13 bases between them. The CDR3 sequence is 15 residues long. Germline lookup yields CDR1 MNHEY and CDR2 SMNVEV (reference sequence). CDR3 loop: CASSRNRAPNYGYTF. The CDR3, as DNA: TGTGCCAGCAGTCGGAACAGGGCGCCTAACTATGGCTACACCTTC.

As to this clone: The identical CDR3 is also encoded by other nucleotide sequences in the sample. The chain carries TRBV11-2 and TRBJ1-2, with a possible D match to TRBD1 (6 bases). The germline CDR1 and CDR2 sequences are SGHAT and FQNNGV. Trimming left V 5 bases short and J 0 bases short, with 10 bases between. This CDR3 is built from 14 residues. The CDR3 protein is CASSLGTSNYGYTF. DNA for the CDR3: TGTGCCAGCAGCCTAGGGACATCTAACTATGGCTACACCTTC.

This chain connects TRBV27 to TRBJ2-5, with 7 bases lining up with TRBD1. After removal of 6 bases from V and 4 bases from J, the junction contained 5 bases not matched to a gene. Per the germline V gene, CDR1 is MNHEY and CDR2 is SMNVEV (reference sequence). The CDR3 has 13 residues. CDR3 in DNA: TGTGCCAGCAGACTGACAGGGACAGAGACCCAGTACTTC. Its protein is CASRLTGTETQYF.

This clone has just a few counts. The gene calls are TRBV9 and TRBJ1-1; TRBD1 might be the D (5 bases). The V end was cut by 4 bases, the J end by 1 base, with 11 bases between. Per germline, CDR1 SGDLS and CDR2 YYNGEE. The CDR3 covers 14 residues. The CDR3 nucleotides read TGTGCCAGCAGCTTTTCGACAGAGAACACTGAAGCTTTCTTT. As protein: CASSFSTENTEAFF.

This chain joins TRBV5-5 and TRBJ1-5; a possible D gene is TRBD1 (5 bases). V was clipped by 2 bases and J by 3 bases, with 12 bases between them. Germline CDR1 and CDR2: SGHKS and YYEKEE (reference sequence). This CDR3 spans 15 amino acids. CDR3 region: CASSLSAGNNQPQHF. The DNA for the CDR3 is TGTGCCAGCAGCTTATCGGCAGGGAACAATCAGCCCCAGCATTTT.

The V and J genes are TRBV29-1 and TRBJ2-7, with a possible D match to TRBD1 (6 bases). This CDR3 has 13 amino acids. Germline loops: CDR1 SQVTM, CDR2 ANQGSEA. The ends were cut back, 4 bases at V and 2 bases at J, with 12 bases in the middle. Here the CDR3 DNA reads TGCAGCGTTGTTCGGGACACTACCTACGAGCAGTACTTC. It encodes CSVVRDTTYEQYF.

This chain joins TRBV28 and TRBJ1-4, with 9 bases lining up with TRBD1. Germline V gene sequence: CDR1 MDHEN, CDR2 SYDVKM. The CDR3 totals 15 residues. J gave up 7 bases and V 5 bases, and 8 bases lay outside the gene matches. The DNA for the CDR3 is TGTGCCAGCAGTGCAACGACAGGGGGAAGTGAAAAACTGTTTTTT. Translation: CASSATTGGSEKLFF.

The chain has TRBV20-1 and TRBJ2-1, with 8 bases matching TRBD2. The CDR3 covers 14 residues. The J segment lost 5 bases and the V segment lost 3 bases, leaving 6 bases of the junction unmatched. Germline-derived CDR1 and CDR2 are DFQATT and SNEGSKA (reference sequence). CDR3 protein: CSASSGSGNNEQFF. DNA for the CDR3: TGCAGTGCTAGTTCGGGTAGCGGGAACAATGAGCAGTTCTTC.

As concerns this clone: The sample contains more than one DNA sequence encoding this CDR3. This chain joins TRBV6-6 and TRBJ2-3; TRBD1 matches at 9 bases. Germline CDR1 is MNHNY and CDR2 is SVGAGI (reference sequence). The CDR3 is 16 residues long. V gave up 2 bases and J gave up 5 bases; unmatched junction bases: 8. CDR3 bases: TGTGCCAGCAGTTACCCGCGGACAGGGGTGGGAGATACGCAGTATTTT. It translates to CASSYPRTGVGDTQYF.

The genes are TRBV5-6 and TRBJ1-5; D uncertain. The germline V gene encodes CDR1 SGHDT and CDR2 YYEEEE. The CDR3 extends over 14 amino acids. V lost 2 bases, J lost 6 bases, and 12 bases lay in between. Here the CDR3 reads CASSFGGSGQPQHF. CDR3 bases: TGTGCCAGCAGCTTTGGAGGATCCGGTCAGCCCCAGCATTTT.

The chain joins TRBV6-5 to TRBJ2-5, with D maybe TRBD1 (6 bases). CDR3 length equals 15 residues. The germline V gene encodes CDR1 MNHEY and CDR2 SVGAGI. V lost 6 bases and J lost 0, with 14 bases in between. In nucleotides, the CDR3 is TGTGCCAGCAGCCCCGGACAGATTTACCAAGAGACCCAGTACTTC. Translation: CASSPGQIYQETQYF.

The gene calls are TRBV4-3 and TRBJ2-5; 8 bases match TRBD2. CDR1 and CDR2 (germline): LGHNA, YSLEER. The CDR3 runs to 15 residues. With 2 bases clipped from V and 4 bases from J, the junction kept 6 bases outside the gene matches. The CDR3 coding sequence is TGCGCCAGCAGCCAATCCCCCGCGGGGGGAGAGACCCAGTACTTC. It encodes CASSQSPAGGETQYF.

The chain joins TRBV7-9 to TRBJ2-7; 8 positions match TRBD2. Germline V gene lookup returns CDR1 SEHNR and CDR2 FQNEAQ (reference sequence). The V and J ends lost 5 bases and 5 bases, in that order; junction bases with no gene match: 11. The CDR3 spans 15 residues. CDR3 bases: TGTGCCAGCAGCCCCCCGAAAGCGGGAGCCCACGAGCAGTACTTC. It codes for CASSPPKAGAHEQYF.

This clone occurred a few times. The gene calls are TRBV5-4 and TRBJ2-7; D call uncertain. CDR1 SGHNT and CDR2 YYREEE come from the germline V gene (reference sequence). Trimming left V 2 bases short and J 0 bases short, with 9 bases between. The CDR3 runs to 14 residues. The chain's CDR3 is CASSFSGNSYEQYF. The CDR3 DNA sequence: TGTGCCAGCAGCTTTTCAGGTAACTCCTACGAGCAGTACTTC. Full variable domain (outside the CDR3, taken from reference TRBV5-4 and TRBJ2-7): ETGVTQSPTHLIKTRGQQVTLRCSSQSGHNTVSWYQQALGQGPQFIFQYYREEENGRGNFPPRFSGLQFPNYSSELNVNALELDDSALYLCASSFSGNSYEQYFGPGTRLTVT.

The rearrangement uses TRBV5-1 and TRBJ2-3; 10 bases are a match to TRBD1. V gave up 2 bases and J gave up 3 bases; unmatched junction bases: 6. CDR1 is SGHRS, CDR2 YFSETQ, per germline. There are 16 residues in the CDR3. The DNA for the CDR3 is TGCGCCAGCAGCTTAGGACAGGGGGTTGGTACAGATACGCAGTATTTT. It encodes CASSLGQGVGTDTQYF.

The chain links TRBV24-1 to TRBJ2-1, with D perhaps matching TRBD2 (6 bases). The CDR3 runs 14 residues. Germline CDR1 KGHDR, CDR2 SFDVKD. Trimming removed 6 bases at V and 7 bases at J, with 15 bases between. As DNA, the CDR3 is TGTGCCACCAGTTACTCGGGAGTTAGGAATGAGCAGTTCTTC. Translation gives CATSYSGVRNEQFF.

This clone turned up a few times. J is TRBJ2-3 and V is TRBV2; TRBD2 matches 7 bases. The CDR3 runs 18 residues. Germline lookup yields CDR1 SNHLY and CDR2 FYNNEI. V dropped 5 bases and J dropped 2; count of bases not matched to a gene: 16. The CDR3 region is CASSRIQWGGKSTDTQYF. DNA of the CDR3: TGTGCCAGCAGTAGGATCCAGTGGGGGGGGAAATCCACAGATACGCAGTATTTT. Full variable domain (missing parts from reference TRBV2 and TRBJ2-3): EPEVTQTPSHQVTQMGQEVILRCVPISNHLYFYWYRQILGQKVEFLVSFYNNEISEKSEIFDDQFSVERPDGSNFTLKIRSTKLEDSAMYFCASSRIQWGGKSTDTQYFGPGTRLTVL.

V and J are TRBV19 and TRBJ1-6, with TRBD1 matching over 8 bases. Trimming took 8 bases from V and 4 from J; bases not matched to a gene: 7. The CDR3 has 15 residues. The germline gives CDR1 LNHDA, CDR2 SQIVND (reference sequence). The DNA for the CDR3 is TGTGCCAGTGGTAGTGGACAGGGATATAATTCACCCCTCCACTTT. It yields the protein CASGSGQGYNSPLHF. Based on the CDR3 plus reference TRBV19 and TRBJ1-6, the full variable domain is DGGITQSPKYLFRKEGQNVTLSCEQNLNHDAMYWYRQDPGQGLRLIYYSQIVNDFQKGDIAEGYSVSREKKESFPLTVTSAQKNPTAFYLCASGSGQGYNSPLHFGNGTRLTVT.